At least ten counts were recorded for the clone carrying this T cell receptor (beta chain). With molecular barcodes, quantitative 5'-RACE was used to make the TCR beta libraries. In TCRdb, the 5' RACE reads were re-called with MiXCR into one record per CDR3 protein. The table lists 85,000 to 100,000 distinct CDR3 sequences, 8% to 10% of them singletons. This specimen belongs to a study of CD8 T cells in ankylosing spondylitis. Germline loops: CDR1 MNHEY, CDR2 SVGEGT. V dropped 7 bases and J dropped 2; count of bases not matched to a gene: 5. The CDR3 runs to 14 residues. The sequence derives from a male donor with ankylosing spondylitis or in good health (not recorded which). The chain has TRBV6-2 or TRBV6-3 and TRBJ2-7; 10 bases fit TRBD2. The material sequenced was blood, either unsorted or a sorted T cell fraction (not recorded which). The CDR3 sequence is CASKIAGGPYEQYF. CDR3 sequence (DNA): TGTGCCAGCAAAATAGCGGGAGGTCCCTACGAGCAGTACTTC.